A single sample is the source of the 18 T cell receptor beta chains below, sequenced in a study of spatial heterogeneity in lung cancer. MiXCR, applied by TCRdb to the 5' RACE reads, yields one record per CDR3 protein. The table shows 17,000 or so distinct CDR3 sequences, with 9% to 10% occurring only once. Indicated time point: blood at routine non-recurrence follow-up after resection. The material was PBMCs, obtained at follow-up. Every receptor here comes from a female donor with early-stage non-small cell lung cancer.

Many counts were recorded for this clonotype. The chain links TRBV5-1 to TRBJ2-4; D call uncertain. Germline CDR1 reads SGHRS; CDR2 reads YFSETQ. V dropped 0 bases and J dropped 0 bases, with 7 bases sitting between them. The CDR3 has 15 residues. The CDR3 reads CASSLDGLAKNIQYF. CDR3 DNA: TGCGCCAGCAGCTTGGACGGTTTAGCCAAAAACATTCAGTACTTC.

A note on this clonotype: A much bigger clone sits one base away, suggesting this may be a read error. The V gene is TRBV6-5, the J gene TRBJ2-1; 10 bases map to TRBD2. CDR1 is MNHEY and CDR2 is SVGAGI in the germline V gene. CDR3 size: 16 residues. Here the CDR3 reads CPSSYSTASGSDEQFF. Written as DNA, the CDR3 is TGTCCCAGCAGTTACTCGACGGCTAGCGGGAGCGACGAGCAGTTCTTC.

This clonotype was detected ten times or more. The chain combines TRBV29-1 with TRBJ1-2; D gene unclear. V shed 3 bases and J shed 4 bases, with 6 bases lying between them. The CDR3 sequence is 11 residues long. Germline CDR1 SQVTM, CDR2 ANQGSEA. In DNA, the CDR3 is TGCAGCGTTGACTCGGGCTATGGCTACACCTTC. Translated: CSVDSGYGYTF. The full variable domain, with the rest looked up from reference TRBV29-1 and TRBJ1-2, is SAVISQKPSRDICQRGTSLTIQCQVDSQVTMMFWYRQQPGQSLTLIATANQGSEATYESGFVIDKFPISRPNLTFSTLTVSNMSPEDSSIYLCSVDSGYGYTFGSGTRLTVV.

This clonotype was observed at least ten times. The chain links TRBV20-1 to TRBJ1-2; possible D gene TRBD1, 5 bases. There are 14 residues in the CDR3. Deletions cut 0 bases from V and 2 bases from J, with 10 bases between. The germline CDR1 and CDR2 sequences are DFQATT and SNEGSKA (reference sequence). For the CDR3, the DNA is TGCAGTGCTAGAGATGAGACAGCGAACTATGGCTACACCTTC. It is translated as CSARDETANYGYTF.

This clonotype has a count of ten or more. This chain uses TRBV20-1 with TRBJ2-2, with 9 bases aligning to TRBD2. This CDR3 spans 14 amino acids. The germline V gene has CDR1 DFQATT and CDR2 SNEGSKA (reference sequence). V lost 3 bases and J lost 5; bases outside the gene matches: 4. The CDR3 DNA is TGCAGTGCTAGTGGCGCGGGAGGGACCGGGGAGCTGTTTTTT. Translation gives CSASGAGGTGELFF.

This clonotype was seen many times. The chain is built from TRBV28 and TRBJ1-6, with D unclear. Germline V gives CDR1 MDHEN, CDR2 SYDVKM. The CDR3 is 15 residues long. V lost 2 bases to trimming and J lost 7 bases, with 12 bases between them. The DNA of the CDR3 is TGTGCCAGCAGTTTACCGGACGGGCAGAATTCACCCCTCCACTTT. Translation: CASSLPDGQNSPLHF.

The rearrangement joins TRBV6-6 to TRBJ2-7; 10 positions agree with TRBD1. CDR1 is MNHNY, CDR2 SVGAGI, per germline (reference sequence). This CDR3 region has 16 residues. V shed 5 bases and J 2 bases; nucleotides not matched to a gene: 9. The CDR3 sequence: CASSTPDRGNPYEQYF. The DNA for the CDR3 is TGTGCCAGCAGTACCCCGGACAGGGGGAACCCCTACGAGCAGTACTTC.

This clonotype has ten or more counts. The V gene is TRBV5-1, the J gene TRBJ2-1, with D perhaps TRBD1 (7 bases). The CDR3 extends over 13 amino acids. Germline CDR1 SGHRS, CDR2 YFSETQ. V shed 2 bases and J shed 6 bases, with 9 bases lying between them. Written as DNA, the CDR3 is TGCGCCAGCAGCTTTCAGGGGGGCAATGAGCAGTTCTTC. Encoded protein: CASSFQGGNEQFF.

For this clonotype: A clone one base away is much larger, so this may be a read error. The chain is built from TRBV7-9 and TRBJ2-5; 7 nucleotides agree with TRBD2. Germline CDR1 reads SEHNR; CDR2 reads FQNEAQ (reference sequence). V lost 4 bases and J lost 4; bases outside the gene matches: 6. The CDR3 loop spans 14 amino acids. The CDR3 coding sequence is TGTGCCAGCAGCTCCCCAGCGGGAAGAGAGACCCAGTACTTC. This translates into CASSSPAGRETQYF.

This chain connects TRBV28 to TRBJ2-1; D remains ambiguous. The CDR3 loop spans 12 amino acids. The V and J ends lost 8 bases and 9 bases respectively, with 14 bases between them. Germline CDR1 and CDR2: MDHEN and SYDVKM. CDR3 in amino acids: CASSLSTGEQFF. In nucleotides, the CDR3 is TGTGCCAGCTCCTTATCAACCGGTGAGCAGTTCTTC.

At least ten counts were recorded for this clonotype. The chain's CDR3 is CASSSTGFQETQYF. In nucleotides, the CDR3 is TGCGCCAGCAGCTCCACAGGGTTCCAGGAGACCCAGTACTTC. This sequence joins TRBV5-1 and TRBJ2-5; D is perhaps TRBD1 (6 bases). Germline loops: CDR1 SGHRS, CDR2 YFSETQ. Trimming took 3 bases from V and 5 from J, leaving 14 bases between them. This CDR3 is 14 amino acids long.

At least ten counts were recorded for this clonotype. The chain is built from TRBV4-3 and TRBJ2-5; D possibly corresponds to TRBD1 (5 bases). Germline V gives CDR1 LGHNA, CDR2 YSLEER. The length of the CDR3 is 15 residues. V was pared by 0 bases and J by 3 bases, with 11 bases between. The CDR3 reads CASSQDLGAKETQYF. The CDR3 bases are TGCGCCAGCAGCCAAGATCTAGGGGCGAAAGAGACCCAGTACTTC.

The CDR3, as DNA: TGTGCCAGCAGCCGAATCCGGGACAGTGCCCAAAATTCCTACAATGAGCAGTTCTTC. Amino acid sequence: CASSRIRDSAQNSYNEQFF. The chain recombines TRBV12-3 or TRBV12-4 with TRBJ2-1; 7 bases match TRBD1. V gave up 6 bases and J gave up 1 base; unmatched junction bases: 18. The CDR3 spans 19 residues.

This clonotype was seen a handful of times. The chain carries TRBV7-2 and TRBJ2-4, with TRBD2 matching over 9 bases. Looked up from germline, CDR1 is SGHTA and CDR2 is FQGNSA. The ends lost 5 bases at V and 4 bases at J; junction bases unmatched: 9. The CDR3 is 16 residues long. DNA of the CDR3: TGTGCCAGCAGCGAGCGGGGGGCGTCAGTTAAAAACATTCAGTACTTC. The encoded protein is CASSERGASVKNIQYF.

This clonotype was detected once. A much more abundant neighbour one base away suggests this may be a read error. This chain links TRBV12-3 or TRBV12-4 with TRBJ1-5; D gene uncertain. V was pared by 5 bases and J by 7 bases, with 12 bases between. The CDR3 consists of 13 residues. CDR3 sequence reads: CASSDRPGQPQHF. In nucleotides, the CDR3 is TGTGCCAGCAGTGACCGCCCAGGACAGCCCCAGCATTTT.

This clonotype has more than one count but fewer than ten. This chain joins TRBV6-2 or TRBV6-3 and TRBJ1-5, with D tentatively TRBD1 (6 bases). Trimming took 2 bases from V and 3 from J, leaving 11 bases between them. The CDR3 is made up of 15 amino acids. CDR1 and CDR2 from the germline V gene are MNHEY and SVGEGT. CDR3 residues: CASSYGQINNQPQHF. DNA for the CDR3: TGTGCCAGCAGTTACGGACAGATTAACAATCAGCCCCAGCATTTT.

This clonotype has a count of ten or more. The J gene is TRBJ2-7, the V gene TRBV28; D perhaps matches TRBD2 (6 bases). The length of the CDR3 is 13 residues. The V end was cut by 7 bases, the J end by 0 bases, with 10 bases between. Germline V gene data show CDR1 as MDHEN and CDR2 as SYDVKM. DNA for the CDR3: TGTGCCAGCAACCTAGCGAACTCCTACGAGCAGTACTTC. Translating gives CASNLANSYEQYF.

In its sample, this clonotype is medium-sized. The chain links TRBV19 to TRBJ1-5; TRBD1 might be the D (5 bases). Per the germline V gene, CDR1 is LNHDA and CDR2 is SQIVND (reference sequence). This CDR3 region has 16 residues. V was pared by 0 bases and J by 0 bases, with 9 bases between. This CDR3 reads CASSIDFDSSNQPQHF. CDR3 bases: TGTGCCAGTAGTATAGATTTCGACAGTAGCAATCAGCCCCAGCATTTT.